Sequencing of this T cell receptor beta chain was carried out in a study of CXCR3-negative and CXCR3-positive naive CD8 T cells. Each CD8+ T cell subset was sorted in triplicate, 330,000 or so cells each. Cells that were CD45RO-CCR7+CD27+CD95- constituted naive CD8+ T cells. The CDR3 runs to 15 residues. CDR1 SGHKS and CDR2 YYEKEE come from the germline V gene (reference sequence). UMI-labeled TRB cDNA libraries were prepared by 5' RACE. TCRdb reanalyzed the 5' RACE reads and collapses them to one entry per CDR3 protein, without DNA. Its table lists 70,000 to 100,000 distinct CDR3 sequences. Judged by frequency, this clonotype is medium-sized (0.01 to 0.1%). Its target is not known. Study results and limitations: CXCR3-positive naive cells had more hydrophobic TRB CDR3s than CXCR3-negative naive cells. Naive CXCR3-negative cells resembled naive CXCR3-positive cells in TRBV-TRBJ usage; memory cells differed.

The origin of this receptor is a human donor in good health. Some clones in this sample may be carry-over from other donors' samples. The chain combines TRBV5-5 with TRBJ2-4; TCRdb gives TRBD1 as the D gene, but with no DNA this cannot be confirmed. The sample taken for sequencing was naive CXCR3- CD8+ T cells from blood. Subset specified: CD45RO-CCR7+CD27+CD95- naive CD8+ T cells lacking CXCR3 (TNR3-). Here the CDR3 reads CASSEGQQRWNIQYF.